The sample holds a few counts of the clone carrying this T cell receptor (beta chain). Produced via immunoSEQ multiplex PCR; TCRdb's table is partial and in-frame only. The data show about 88,000 clones, with approximately 85% seen just once and over 0.2% held by the top ten. This sample was taken from a study of OX40 agonist ivuxolimab in advanced cancers. Overall study: Earlier anti-PD-1, anti-PD-L1 or anti-CTLA-4 therapy was permitted; about 44% had received some.

From germline, CDR1 is MDHEN and CDR2 SYDVKM. The CDR3 consists of 15 residues. The V segment lost 2 bases and the J segment 2 bases; nucleotides outside the gene matches: 5. This receptor was obtained from an adult with an advanced solid tumor such as melanoma, head and neck, liver or kidney cancer. The specimen was CD4+ or CD8+ T cells sorted from blood, collected in a trial of the OX40 agonist ivuxolimab. The chain links TRBV28 to TRBJ2-7; 8 bases fit TRBD2. The DNA of the CDR3 is TGTGCCAGCAGTTTAGGGGGACTAGAACCCTACGAGCAGTACTTC. Protein: CASSLGGLEPYEQYF.